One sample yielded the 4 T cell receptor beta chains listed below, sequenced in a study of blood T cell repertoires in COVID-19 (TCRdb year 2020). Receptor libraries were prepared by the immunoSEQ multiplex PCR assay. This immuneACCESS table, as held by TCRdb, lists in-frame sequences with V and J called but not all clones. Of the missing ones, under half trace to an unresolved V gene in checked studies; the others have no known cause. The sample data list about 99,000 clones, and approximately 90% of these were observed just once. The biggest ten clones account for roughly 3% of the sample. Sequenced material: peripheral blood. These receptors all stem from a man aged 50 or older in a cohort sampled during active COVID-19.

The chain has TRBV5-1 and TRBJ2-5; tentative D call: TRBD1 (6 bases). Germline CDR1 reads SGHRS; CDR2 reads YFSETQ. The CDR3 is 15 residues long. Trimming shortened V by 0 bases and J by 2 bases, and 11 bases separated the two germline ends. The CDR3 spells CASSLDYRVQETQYF. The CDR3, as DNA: TGCGCCAGCAGCTTGGATTACAGGGTTCAAGAGACCCAGTACTTC.

Written as DNA, the CDR3 is TGTGCCAGCAGTGTTACAGGGAGTTTTACCGGGGAGCTGTTTTTT. As protein: CASSVTGSFTGELFF. J is TRBJ2-2 and V is TRBV25-1, with D possibly being TRBD1 (6 bases). The CDR3 length is 15 residues. Per the germline V gene, CDR1 is MGHDK and CDR2 is SYGVNS. V gave up 4 bases and J gave up 5 bases, with 14 bases separating them.

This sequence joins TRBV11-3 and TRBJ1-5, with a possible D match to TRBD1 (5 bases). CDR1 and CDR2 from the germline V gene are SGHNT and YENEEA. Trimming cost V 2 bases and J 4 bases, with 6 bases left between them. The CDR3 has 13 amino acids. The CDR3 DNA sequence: TGTGCCAGCAGCTTACGACAGAATCAGCCCCAGCATTTT. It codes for CASSLRQNQPQHF.

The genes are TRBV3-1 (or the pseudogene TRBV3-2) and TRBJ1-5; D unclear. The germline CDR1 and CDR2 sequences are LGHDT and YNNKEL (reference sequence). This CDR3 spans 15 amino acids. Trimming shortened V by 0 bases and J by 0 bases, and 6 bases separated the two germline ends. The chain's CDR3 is CASSQDWSSNQPQHF. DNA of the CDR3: TGTGCCAGCAGCCAAGATTGGAGTAGCAATCAGCCCCAGCATTTT.